This record looks at one T cell receptor beta chain sequence and its context. Its antigen target is currently unknown. Qualities for individual bases were not recorded, and no much larger clone is one base off. This entry comes from a study of blood T cell repertoires in COVID-19 (dated by TCRdb to the early 2020s). Study-level background: The collaborator samples originated in the United States, Italy and Spain and spanned the acute and convalescent phases of COVID-19. Where available, HLA class I and class II types were taken from metadata supplied by the sample provider and were not determined by assay-based typing. The material from the prospective study consisted of cDNA or gDNA derived from T cells, B-cell-depleted T cells, or PBMCs. The dataset comprised deeply sampled blood TCRbeta repertoires from subjects exposed to, actively infected with, or recovered from COVID-19. The sample metadata nearly always contained a de-identified subject ID, COVID-19 status, age in years and sex. Samples came from the ongoing ImmuneRACE study (first 160 participants) plus 1,254 subjects from 6 global collaborators. The repertoires were made available in a free public database intended to serve as a resource for research on the immune response to SARS-CoV-2.

Collaborating institutions collected whole blood in K2EDTA tubes following their own protocols. For TCRbeta analysis, collaborators shipped samples in one of three forms: frozen whole blood, isolated PBMCs, or DNA extracted from either of those sample types. The paper's findings and limits, for the study overall: The amount of clinical and demographic metadata varied by source and participant and was provided uncurated.

TCRbeta CDR3 regions were amplified from genomic DNA by means of the immunoSEQ Assay, a bias-controlled multiplex PCR. In the authors' own workflow: The number of nucleated cells in each sample was estimated by amplification of reference gene primers within the assay. Sequence reads were collapsed and filtered to measure the absolute abundance of every unique TCRbeta CDR3 rearrangement. For each sample, productive Simpson clonality was calculated as the square root of Simpson's diversity index over productive rearrangements. As stored in TCRdb, this immuneACCESS dataset retains in-frame rearrangements with V and J assigned. A fraction of the clones does not appear; measured against another copy, unresolved V genes explain less than half of the discrepancy, and the remainder lacks a known reason. V and J calls plus clone size are reproduced from that table; the DNA served to infer D and trimming. The sample table holds about 140,000 clones, of which around nine tenths were seen once. The ten most abundant clones make up over 8.5% of the sample.

Inclusive of the bounding cysteine and phenylalanine, the CDR3 is 15 residues long. Of all the DNA, just the CDR3 is kept, 45 bases in frame from base 1. The CDR1 and CDR2 encoded by the germline V gene are SQVTM and ANQGSEA. Between the V and J ends, shortened by 2 bases and 0 bases respectively, the junction contains 8 bases. The clonotype originates from a woman aged 50 to 65 with active or convalescent COVID-19. The source material was peripheral blood. The chain joins TRBV29-1 to TRBJ2-6; the D gene identity is not certain. The DNA reads TGCAGCGTTGAATTTCCGAGCTCTGGGGCCAACGTCCTGACTTTC. Translation gives CSVEFPSSGANVLTF.